The rows below give T cell receptor beta chains drawn from one sample of a study of CXCR3-negative and CXCR3-positive naive CD8 T cells. For each CDR3 protein, TCRdb gives one entry from its re-call of the 5' RACE reads, without DNA. The listing records 100,000 to 150,000 distinct CDR3 sequences. Specimen: naive CXCR3- CD8+ T cells from blood. These receptors were collected from a human donor in good health. Some clones in this sample may be carry-over from other donors' samples. CDR3s include the opening cysteine and the closing phenylalanine or tryptophan.

v_call	cdr3_length	j_call	cdr3_aa
TRBV2	15	TRBJ1-5	CASSELPQSNQPQHF
TRBV6-6	14	TRBJ1-1	CASTIIGTDTEAFF
TRBV4-1	13	TRBJ2-3	CASSQVLADTQYF
TRBV28	15	TRBJ2-5	CASSFGGTGQETQYF
TRBV21-1	17	TRBJ2-7	CASSKSGTSGRTYEQYF
TRBV11-2	15	TRBJ2-3	CASSSGPWSTDTQYF
TRBV28	13	TRBJ1-5	CASSLTGDQPQHF
TRBV4-1	14	TRBJ2-4	CASSQEQSSGRRYF
TRBV3-1	19	TRBJ2-2	CASSRAVLGTSANTGELFF
TRBV7-2	15	TRBJ2-3	CASSFSGLSTDTQYF
TRBV29-1	13	TRBJ2-5	CSVEGQEEETQYF
TRBV6-5	17	TRBJ2-7	CASSGPGQSRSSYEQYF
TRBV19	18	TRBJ1-5	CASIPRGTGDCSNQPQHF
TRBV5-5	15	TRBJ1-1	CASSLEDRADTEAFF
TRBV11-2	14	TRBJ2-7	CASSLFLESYEQYF
TRBV28	14	TRBJ2-2	CASSLFLNTGELFF
TRBV29-1	14	TRBJ1-1	CSVTTGGGGPEAFF
TRBV14	16	TRBJ1-3	CASSQVPSHSGNTIYF
TRBV5-5	12	TRBJ2-7	CASSLVFYEQYF
TRBV28	15	TRBJ2-7	CASSLRASGMYEQYF
TRBV7-8	16	TRBJ1-5	CASSLAPTGGNQPQHF
TRBV7-2	13	TRBJ2-3	CASSLGRGDTQYF
TRBV7-9	15	TRBJ2-7	CASSSNRGSSYEQYF
TRBV5-6	14	TRBJ2-7	CASSPTGELYEQYF
TRBV20-1	13	TRBJ2-3	CSARTVTTDTQYF